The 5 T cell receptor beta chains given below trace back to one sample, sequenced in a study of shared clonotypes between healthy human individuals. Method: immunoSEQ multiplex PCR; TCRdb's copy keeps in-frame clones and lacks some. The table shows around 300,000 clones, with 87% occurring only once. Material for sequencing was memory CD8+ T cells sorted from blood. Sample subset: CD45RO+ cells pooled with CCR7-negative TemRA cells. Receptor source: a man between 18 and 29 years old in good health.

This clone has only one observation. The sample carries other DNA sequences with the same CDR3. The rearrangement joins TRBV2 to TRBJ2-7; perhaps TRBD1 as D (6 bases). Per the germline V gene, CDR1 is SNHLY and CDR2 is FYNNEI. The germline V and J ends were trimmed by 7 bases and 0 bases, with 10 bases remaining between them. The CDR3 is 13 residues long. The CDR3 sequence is CASKGETSYEQYF. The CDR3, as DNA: TGTGCCAGCAAGGGGGAAACCTCCTACGAGCAGTACTTC.

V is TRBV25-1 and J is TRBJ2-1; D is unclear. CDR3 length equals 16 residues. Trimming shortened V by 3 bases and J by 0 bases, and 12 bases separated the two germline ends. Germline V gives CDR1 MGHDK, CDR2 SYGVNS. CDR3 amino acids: CASSDPFKSSYNEQFF. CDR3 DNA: TGTGCCAGCAGTGACCCTTTCAAGAGCTCCTACAATGAGCAGTTCTTC. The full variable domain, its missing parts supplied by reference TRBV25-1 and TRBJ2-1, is EADIYQTPRYLVIGTGKKITLECSQTMGHDKMYWYQQDPGMELHLIHYSYGVNSTEKGDLSSESTVSRIRTEHFPLTLESARPSHTSQYLCASSDPFKSSYNEQFFGPGTRLTVL.

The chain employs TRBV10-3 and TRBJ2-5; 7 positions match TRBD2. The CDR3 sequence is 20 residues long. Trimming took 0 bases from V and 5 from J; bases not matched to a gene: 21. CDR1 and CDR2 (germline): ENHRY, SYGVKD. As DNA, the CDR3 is TGTGCCATCAGTGAGTCGATTAGCACGCCGGGGGGTCCAGGGTTTGAGACCCAGTACTTC. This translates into CAISESISTPGGPGFETQYF.

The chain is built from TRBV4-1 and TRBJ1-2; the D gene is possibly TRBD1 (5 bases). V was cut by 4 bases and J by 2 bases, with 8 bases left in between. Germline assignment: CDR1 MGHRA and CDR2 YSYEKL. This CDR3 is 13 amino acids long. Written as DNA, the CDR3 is TGCGCCAGCAGCCCGGGACTGAACTATGGCTACACCTTC. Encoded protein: CASSPGLNYGYTF.

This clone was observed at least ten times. The CDR3 bases are TGTGCCAGCAGTTACTGGCCCTACGAGCAGTACTTC. This codes for CASSYWPYEQYF. This sequence joins TRBV6-6 and TRBJ2-7; D is unclear. The CDR3 totals 12 residues. The germline V gene encodes CDR1 MNHNY and CDR2 SVGAGI (reference sequence). V was trimmed by 1 base and J by 2 bases, leaving 3 bases between them.